This T cell receptor beta chain comes out of a study of regulatory T cells in long-lasting Graves disease. General study findings and limits: Persistent cases of Graves' showed reduced TCR diversity relative to newly diagnosed patients. Researchers reported studying only peripheral blood, not thyroid tissue.

Germline V CDR1 and CDR2: KGHDR, SFDVKD. The CDR3 spans 15 residues. Trimming removed 7 bases from V and 7 bases from J, with 19 bases in between. This clonotype was recorded a few times. The antigen is not known. Specified time point: newly diagnosed GD, antithyroid drugs for less than 3 months. PBMCs were the source of the RNA used for TCR sequencing. The patients were drawn from one endocrinology department in Xi'an, China. Into tubes containing EDTA, 8 to 9.5 milliliters of peripheral blood were drawn. The authors built TCR beta libraries using iRepertoire HTBI primers and Arm-PCR of CDR3 regions. From the multiplex PCR reads, TCRdb called clonotypes with MiXCR, one entry per CDR3 protein. Of 600,000 to 650,000 distinct CDR3 sequences listed, 16% are singletons. A further study also used this sample, focusing on T cells in Graves' hyperthyroidism and ophthalmopathy.

This chain connects TRBV24-1 to TRBJ2-1, with D perhaps TRBD2 (6 bases). The receptor's source is a woman aged 25 to 39 with Graves disease. Sequencing was performed on peripheral blood mononuclear cells (PBMCs), taken at new diagnosis, from a patient treated with antithyroid drugs. The CDR3 spells CATSKTSRGINEQFF. The CDR3 DNA follows: TGTGCCACCAGCAAGACTAGTAGAGGGATTAATGAGCAGTTCTTC.